This paragraph reports one T cell receptor beta chain. Method: immunoSEQ multiplex PCR; TCRdb's copy keeps in-frame clones and lacks some. The sample lists 95,000 to 150,000 clones; roughly nine tenths were seen once. CDR3 length equals 18 residues. Per germline, CDR1 MDHEN and CDR2 SYDVKM. Deletions cut 5 bases from V and 1 base from J, with 22 bases between. These data originate in a study of T cell responses to AZD1222 COVID-19 vaccine. This specimen was peripheral blood, taken on day 0 of AZD1222 vaccination. This chain connects TRBV28 to TRBJ2-3; weak D call: TRBD2 (6 bases). The receptor was derived from an adult in good health. The CDR3 region has the DNA TGTGCCAGCAGTCCCTTGAAGTTGCGGGAAGAGGGCACAGATACGCAGTATTTT. Encoded protein: CASSPLKLREEGTDTQYF.